This T cell receptor beta chain is from a study of blood T cell repertoires in COVID-19. Looking at the study overall: Whether acute or convalescent, the COVID-19 samples came from the United States, Italy and Spain. T cells, B-cell-depleted T cells, or PBMCs supplied cDNA or gDNA.

Seattle researchers signed up patients amid active infection and tracked them longitudinally. A single count supports this clone. Original processing methods: Scientists estimated how many nucleated cells there were by amplifying reference gene primers. Profiled with immunoSEQ multiplex PCR; TCRdb holds only in-frame clones, not every one. V, J and clone size derive from that table, while D and trimming were established from the DNA sequence. Among tens of thousands of clones, approximately 88% were seen once, and the ten largest hold about 4.9%. This CDR3 region has 14 residues. Trimming took 0 bases from V and 7 from J; bases not matched to a gene: 3. CDR1 SGHNT and CDR2 YYREEE come from the germline V gene (reference sequence).

The chain has TRBV5-4 and TRBJ1-4, with 7 bases aligning to TRBD1. This clonotype originated in a man aged 55 to 70 with COVID-19, enrolled during active disease. The sequenced material came from peripheral blood. In nucleotides, the CDR3 is TGTGCCAGCAGCTTGGAGGGGGCTGGTGAAAAACTGTTTTTT. Residues: CASSLEGAGEKLFF.